This T cell receptor beta chain was found in a study of beta chain features in type 1 diabetes (dated by TCRdb to 2016 to 2019). Background for the entire study: Mean age, gender distribution, total cell number and subset yield did not differ between patients and healthy donors. A total of about 99,000,000 sorted cells were examined across all samples, and RNA yield correlated strongly with the number of cells per subset. The study compared TCRB repertoires of sorted circulating CD4+ T cell subsets between recently diagnosed type 1 diabetes patients and matched healthy donors. Naive and central memory subsets were obtained from all 30 or so donors, but regulatory and stem cell-like memory subsets were isolated from only 8 patients and about 8 healthy donors. Study-wide findings and limitations: Naive, central memory and regulatory TCRB repertoires appeared more similar among patients than among healthy donors. Fewer insertions and more nucleotide deletions at VDJ recombination sites were observed in patients with type 1 diabetes, implying thymic rearrangement abnormalities. Because cDNA was sequenced instead of genomic DNA, highly expressing activated cells could be over-represented, though the groups showed no difference in activation or CD3 levels. Because the HLA sub-analyses included only small numbers of individuals, any influence of HLA type on TCRB rearrangement was left unresolved. In all four CD4+ subsets, TCRB CDR3 length was moderately but significantly shorter in type 1 diabetes patients. Shorter templates might have been favored by PCR, but patient and control samples were amplified and corrected together, so both groups would have been affected equally by any skew.

The entire amount of isolated RNA was reverse transcribed using the High Capacity cDNA Reverse Transcription Kit, so the sequenced TCRB transcripts were expressed ones. Deep immunoSEQ sequencing was performed on naive, central memory and regulatory T cell samples, with an average of roughly 4 million total reads per sample. After sorted cells were lysed in RLT buffer, RNA was extracted with DNase-treated RNeasy Micro or Mini kits, with the choice depending on cell number. To prevent cross-contamination, each cell subset was processed individually, whereas patient and healthy donor samples were processed jointly. The immunoSEQ multiplex PCR was used to amplify TCRB sequences from cDNA, yielding 87-bp fragments that span the CDR3 region. Sequencing of the amplicons was done on the Illumina HiSeq platform. From the authors' description of their analysis: Synthetic template baselines were used to correct PCR bias computationally, reads within Hamming distance 2 were collapsed together, and singletons that could not be merged were discarded. Reads were aligned against IMGT so that V, D and J genes, CDR3 length and insertions or deletions at six rearrangement sites could be assigned. Within each subset, clonotype counts were normalized to sorted cell number, and only after that were true diversity and Gini coefficients computed with the tcR R package. The overlap coefficient, calculated on TCRB nucleotide sequences, was used to measure repertoire sharing. As a proxy for the pre-selection repertoire, out-of-frame TCRB sequences from naive cells were analyzed. Drawn from immuneACCESS, this table holds only the in-frame rearrangements with V and J called that TCRdb kept. Clones are partly lost; checked studies trace under half to an unresolved V gene and leave the rest unexplained. The D gene and trimming were derived from the DNA, and the V and J assignments and clone size from that table. The sample table shows hundreds of thousands of clones, and around an eighth are seen once. 0.035% to 0.04% of the sample goes to the ten largest clones.

The CDR1 and CDR2 encoded by the germline V gene (reference sequence) are GTSNPN and SVGIG. V loses 0 bases, J loses 6 bases, and the germline ends lie 14 bases apart. Measured from the cysteine to the phenylalanine, the CDR3 is 15 residues long. The retained sequence is limited to the CDR3, 45 bases, with the frame set at the first base. On this clone itself: What this receptor recognizes is not known. One base away there is no much larger clone; base qualities are not given.

A single peripheral blood draw of 95 to 150 mL on average was collected from each donor into heparinised tubes. Naive, central memory, regulatory and stem cell-like memory CD4+ T cells were sorted on a BD FACSAria II using a panel including CD45RO, CCR7, CD25, CD127, CD95 and CD27. All sorted populations exceeded 98% purity. PBMCs were separated immediately by Lymphoprep density gradient centrifugation and were stained directly, without being cultured. So that batch effects would be minimized, each experiment stained and sorted samples in pairs, pairing one healthy donor with one patient. The source of this sequence is a man younger than 30 with type 1 diabetes. The chain is assembled from TRBV30 and TRBJ2-2, with no reliable assignment of the D segment. The sequencing sample was made of naive CD4+ T cells from blood. The sample's cell subset or site label, in plain terms: true naive CD4+ T cells. The DNA is as follows: TGTGCCTGGAGTGTTGGACGGAGCTCACCCGGGGAGCTGTTTTTT. This yields the protein CAWSVGRSSPGELFF.